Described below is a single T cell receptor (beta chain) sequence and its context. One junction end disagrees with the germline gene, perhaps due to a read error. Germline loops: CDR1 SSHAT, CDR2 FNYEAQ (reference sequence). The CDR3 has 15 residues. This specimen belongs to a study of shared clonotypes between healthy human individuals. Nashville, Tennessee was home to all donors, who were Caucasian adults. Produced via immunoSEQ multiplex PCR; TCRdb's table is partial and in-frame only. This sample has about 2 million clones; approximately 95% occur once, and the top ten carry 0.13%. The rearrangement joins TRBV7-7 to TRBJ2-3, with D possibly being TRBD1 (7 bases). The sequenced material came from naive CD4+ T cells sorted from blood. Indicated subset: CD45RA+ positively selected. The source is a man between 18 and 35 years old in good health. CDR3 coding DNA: TGTGCTAGCAGCTTCCAGGGGGGAGGCACAGATACGCAGTATTTT. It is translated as CASSFQGGGTDTQYF.